Listed below are T cell receptor beta chains from one sample, sequenced in a study of Graves' ophthalmopathy and Graves' hyperthyroidism. TCRdb reprocessed the multiplex PCR reads with MiXCR, giving one entry per CDR3 protein. Here the sample spans tens of thousands of distinct CDR3 sequences, more than 40% being singletons. Sample: peripheral blood. These receptors were obtained from an adult woman with Graves' ophthalmopathy. Both conserved end residues are part of each CDR3. The D gene is left open where the match is weak. A clone size is listed for some rows: how often the clone was seen (once, few, many), or a class if it is expanded.

length	size	D	V	J	CDR3	DNA
14	-	-	TRBV9	TRBJ2-3	CASSVRGDTDTQYF	TGTGCCAGCAGCGTAAGGGGAGACACAGATACGCAGTATTTT
15	-	TRBD2	TRBV5-1	TRBJ2-1	CASSFTSGNAGELFF	TGCGCCAGCAGCTTTACTAGCGGGAACGCCGGGGAGCTGTTCTTC
15	many	-	TRBV27	TRBJ1-6	CASSPRNGGRSPLHF	TGTGCCAGCAGTCCCCGGAATGGAGGGCGTTCACCCCTCCACTTT
16	-	TRBD2	TRBV24-1	TRBJ2-7	CATSEPGLAGGDWQYF	TGTGCCACCAGTGAGCCGGGACTAGCGGGAGGGGATTGGCAGTACTTC
16	-	TRBD1	TRBV15	TRBJ1-2	CATSRPTNRGGLGYTF	TGTGCCACCAGCAGACCTACCAACAGGGGAGGGCTTGGCTACACCTTC
16	-	TRBD1	TRBV20-1	TRBJ2-5	CSASRQGANTGETQYF	TGCAGTGCTAGCCGGCAGGGGGCGAACACCGGGGAGACCCAGTACTTC
14	many	TRBD1	TRBV6-5	TRBJ2-7	CASSYGDSSYEQYF	TGTGCCAGCAGTTACGGGGACAGCTCCTACGAGCAGTACTTC
14	many	-	TRBV5-5	TRBJ1-2	CASSRGEGGYGYTF	TGTGCCAGCAGCCGAGGGGAGGGGGGCTATGGCTACACCTTC
14	many	TRBD1	TRBV19	TRBJ1-6	CASSITGDNSPLHF	TGTGCCAGTAGTATCACAGGGGATAATTCACCCCTCCACTTT
13	-	-	TRBV12-3/TRBV12-4	TRBJ1-4	CASRGTGIGKLLF	TGTGCCAGTCGAGGAACAGGGATAGGAAAACTGCTTTTT
8	-	-	TRBV20-1	TRBJ1-1	CSAREAFF	TGCAGTGCTAGGGAAGCTTTCTTT
13	-	-	TRBV18	TRBJ1-2	CASSPFRDYGYTF	TGTGCCAGCTCACCTTTTAGGGACTATGGCTACACCTTC
14	many	-	TRBV5-8	TRBJ1-1	CASSLGGRDTEAFF	TGTGCCAGCAGCTTGGGGGGCAGGGACACTGAAGCTTTCTTT
15	many	TRBD1	TRBV4-3	TRBJ1-2	CASSQERTGGYGYTF	TGCGCCAGCAGCCAGGAAAGAACAGGGGGGTATGGCTACACCTTC
14	once	TRBD1	TRBV7-9	TRBJ2-3	CASSSGQGTDTQYF	TGTGCCAGCAGCTCGGGACAGGGGACAGATACGCAGTATTTT
14	many	-	TRBV5-1	TRBJ2-5	CASSLDVLQETQYF	TGCGCCAGCAGCTTGGACGTCCTCCAAGAGACCCAGTACTTC
14	many	-	TRBV27	TRBJ2-7	CASSSRDGFYEQYF	TGTGCCAGCAGTTCCCGGGACGGATTCTACGAGCAGTACTTC
14	medium-sized	-	TRBV25-1	TRBJ2-3	CASSDGVQQDTQYF	TGTGCCAGCAGTGATGGGGTACAGCAGGATACGCAGTATTTT
14	-	TRBD1	TRBV10-3	TRBJ1-2	CAIRGQGARSGYTF	TGTGCCATCAGGGGACAGGGGGCTAGGAGCGGCTACACCTTC
13	-	-	TRBV11-3	TRBJ1-5	CASSLAAGSYEHF	TGTGCCAGCAGCTTAGCGGCGGGAAGCTACGAGCATTTT
13	many	-	TRBV28	TRBJ2-5	CASMEGAQETQYF	TGTGCCAGCATGGAGGGAGCCCAAGAGACCCAGTACTTC
16	-	TRBD2	TRBV7-3	TRBJ2-3	CASSRGSGGNMGTQYF	TGTGCCAGCAGCCGTGGGTCGGGAGGCAACATGGGTACGCAGTATTTT
18	few	TRBD2	TRBV28	TRBJ2-1	CASRVSTGVAGVGNEQFF	TGTGCCAGCAGAGTCTCCACCGGCGTAGCGGGAGTAGGGAATGAGCAGTTCTTC
19	-	TRBD2	TRBV7-6	TRBJ2-3	CASSLVEGLAGAGTDTQYF	TGTGCCAGCAGCTTAGTAGAGGGACTAGCGGGAGCGGGCACAGATACGCAGTATTTT
10	once	-	TRBV20-1	TRBJ1-1	CSARPTEAFF	TGCAGTGCTAGGCCGACAGAAGCTTTCTTT
14	-	-	TRBV7-2	TRBJ1-5	CASSARGGNQPQHF	TGTGCCAGCAGCGCGAGGGGGGGTAATCAGCCCCAGCATTTT
15	-	-	TRBV2	TRBJ1-6	CASSEGGSYNSPLHF	TGTGCCAGCAGTGAAGGGGGCTCCTATAATTCACCCCTCCACTTT
15	many	-	TRBV6-2/TRBV6-3	TRBJ2-3	CASSSGSGSTDTQYF	TGTGCCAGCAGTTCGGGTAGCGGATCTACAGATACGCAGTATTTT
13	-	-	TRBV6-5	TRBJ1-5	CASSYREGQPQHF	TGTGCCAGCAGTTACAGGGAAGGGCAGCCCCAGCATTTT
13	-	TRBD2	TRBV4-3	TRBJ2-3	CASSRGGDDTQYF	TGCGCCAGCAGCCGGGGGGGGGACGATACGCAGTATTTT
15	once	-	TRBV7-3	TRBJ2-1	CASSASSDLGNEQFF	TGTGCCAGCAGCGCGTCTAGCGACTTAGGTAATGAGCAGTTCTTC
17	once	TRBD1	TRBV19	TRBJ1-4	CASTPRRQGSTNEKLFF	TGTGCCAGTACCCCCAGGAGACAGGGATCGACTAATGAAAAACTGTTTTTT
19	-	TRBD2	TRBV7-2	TRBJ2-5	CASSYAGTSGLYYQETQYF	TGTGCCAGCAGCTACGCCGGGACTAGCGGGCTTTATTACCAAGAGACCCAGTACTTC
14	many	-	TRBV6-2/TRBV6-3	TRBJ1-5	CASSYTGDNQPQHF	TGTGCCAGCAGTTACACAGGCGACAATCAGCCCCAGCATTTT
18	-	-	TRBV15	TRBJ2-3	CATSRSWTEVSSTDTQYF	TGTGCCACCAGCAGATCCTGGACGGAGGTATCTAGCACAGATACGCAGTATTTT
17	-	TRBD2	TRBV19	TRBJ2-1	CASSIPSPGGGTDTQFF	TGTGCCAGTAGTATACCCTCGCCGGGGGGAGGCACAGATACGCAGTTCTTC
13	medium-sized	-	TRBV10-3	TRBJ1-2	CAIQGTYNYGYTF	TGTGCCATTCAGGGGACCTACAACTATGGCTACACCTTC
15	-	-	TRBV28	TRBJ1-3	CASSLSALPENTIYF	TGTGCCAGCAGTTTATCCGCCCTACCGGAGAACACCATATATTTT
13	many	-	TRBV28	TRBJ2-7	CASSLSWVHEQYF	TGTGCCAGCAGTTTATCATGGGTCCACGAGCAGTACTTC
15	once	-	TRBV2	TRBJ2-5	CASSESGPKGETQYF	TGTGCCAGCAGTGAAAGCGGACCGAAAGGGGAGACCCAGTACTTC
13	many	-	TRBV29-1	TRBJ2-5	CSVEGASEETQYF	TGCAGCGTTGAAGGGGCTAGCGAAGAGACCCAGTACTTC
15	many	-	TRBV5-6	TRBJ1-2	CASSLYGGPNYGYTF	TGTGCCAGCAGCTTGTATGGGGGGCCTAACTATGGCTACACCTTC
14	many	-	TRBV20-1	TRBJ2-5	CSARAVRLQETQYF	TGCAGTGCTAGGGCGGTTAGGCTCCAAGAGACCCAGTACTTC
18	many	TRBD2	TRBV3-1	TRBJ2-5	CASSLRGGGSRSKETQYF	TGTGCCAGCAGCCTACGGGGGGGCGGGAGTAGGAGTAAGGAGACCCAGTACTTC
12	-	-	TRBV4-1	TRBJ2-3	CASSPTAGVQYF	TGCGCCAGCAGCCCAACCGCTGGGGTACAGTATTTT
15	many	-	TRBV28	TRBJ2-7	CASSLSSGHFYEQYF	TGTGCCAGCAGTTTAAGCAGTGGCCACTTTTACGAGCAGTACTTC
14	many	TRBD2	TRBV5-1	TRBJ2-2	CASLGGVHTGELFF	TGCGCCAGCCTGGGAGGGGTCCACACCGGGGAGCTGTTTTTT
15	-	-	TRBV3-1	TRBJ2-2	CASSQLGPNTRELFF	TGTGCCAGCAGCCAACTGGGACCGAACACCAGGGAGCTGTTTTTT
16	-	TRBD1	TRBV24-1	TRBJ1-5	CATSDGRGYRGQPHHF	TGTGCCACCAGTGATGGCAGGGGGTATAGGGGTCAACCCCATCATTTT
11	large	-	TRBV7-8	TRBJ1-3	CASTSGNTIYF	TGTGCCAGCACCTCCGGAAACACCATATATTTT
16	-	-	TRBV7-9	TRBJ2-3	CASSLAGEGNTDTQYF	TGTGCCAGCAGCTTAGCAGGGGAAGGAAACACAGATACGCAGTATTTT
15	many	TRBD1	TRBV12-3/TRBV12-4	TRBJ1-6	CASRSTGEFNSPLHF	TGTGCCAGCAGATCAACAGGGGAATTTAATTCACCCCTCCACTTT
13	-	-	TRBV3-1	TRBJ2-7	CASSQGGVYEQYF	TGTGCCAGCAGCCAAGGGGGGGTCTACGAGCAGTACTTC
19	-	TRBD2	TRBV10-3	TRBJ2-1	CAISENPRETSGGYNEQFF	TGTGCCATCAGTGAGAACCCTCGTGAGACTAGCGGGGGATACAATGAGCAGTTCTTC
12	many	-	TRBV28	TRBJ1-5	CASSSGSQPQHF	TGTGCCAGCAGTTCGGGTAGCCAGCCCCAGCATTTT
15	many	TRBD2	TRBV6-1	TRBJ2-7	CASSEEGLGSYEQYF	TGTGCCAGCAGTGAAGAGGGACTAGGTTCCTACGAGCAGTACTTC
12	-	-	TRBV20-1	TRBJ2-6	CSARRSGYGLTF	TGCAGTGCACGCCGCTCGGGCTACGGCCTGACTTTC
13	many	-	TRBV5-1	TRBJ1-1	CASSFSGNTEAFF	TGCGCCAGCAGCTTTAGTGGGAACACTGAAGCTTTCTTT
17	many	TRBD2	TRBV6-2/TRBV6-3	TRBJ2-3	CASSYLPTAGAKDTQYF	TGTGCCAGCAGTTATCTCCCGACTGCGGGAGCCAAAGATACGCAGTATTTT